This TCR beta chain was recorded in a study of CD8 T cells in ankylosing spondylitis. The study's findings and limits: Disease-associated clonotypes exhibited CD8+ identity and were relatively infrequent in peripheral blood. Several highly homologous variants made up a TCR beta motif, and this motif appeared characteristic of ankylosing spondylitis blood. Past studies reported some motif variants in reactive arthritis synovial fluid and blood.

The CDR3 totals 14 residues. V gave up 7 bases and J gave up 4 bases, with 13 bases separating them. CDR1 and CDR2 (germline): MNHEY, SVGEGT. TCRdb re-analysed the 5' RACE reads in MiXCR, keeping a single row per CDR3 protein. Counted here are 400,000 to 450,000 distinct CDR3 sequences, over 15% occurring once; the ten biggest clones make up just over 1%. On this clonotype itself: No antigen is known for it.

The chain employs TRBV6-2 or TRBV6-3 and TRBJ1-4; no firm D call. The receptor was derived from a male donor with ankylosing spondylitis. The sample taken for sequencing was blood, either unsorted or a sorted T cell fraction (not recorded which). The CDR3 spells CASNPDGINEKLFF. DNA of the CDR3: TGTGCCAGCAACCCTGACGGGATTAATGAAAAACTGTTTTTT.